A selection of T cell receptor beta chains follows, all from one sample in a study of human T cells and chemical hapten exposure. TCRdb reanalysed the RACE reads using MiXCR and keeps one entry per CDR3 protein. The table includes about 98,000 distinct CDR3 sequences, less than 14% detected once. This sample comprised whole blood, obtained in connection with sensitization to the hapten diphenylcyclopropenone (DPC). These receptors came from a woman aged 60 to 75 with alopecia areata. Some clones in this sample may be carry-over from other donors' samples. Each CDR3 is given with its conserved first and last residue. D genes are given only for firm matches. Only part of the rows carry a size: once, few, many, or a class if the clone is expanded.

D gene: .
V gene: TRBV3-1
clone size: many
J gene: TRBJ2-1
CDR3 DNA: TGTGCCAGCAGCCAAGATGCGACACTGATAATTTACAATGAGCAGTTCTTC
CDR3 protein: CASSQDATLIIYNEQFF

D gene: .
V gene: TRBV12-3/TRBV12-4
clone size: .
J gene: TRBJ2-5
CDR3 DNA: TGTGCCACCTCGAAGCAGCTAGGAGAGACCCAGTACTTC
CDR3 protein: CATSKQLGETQYF

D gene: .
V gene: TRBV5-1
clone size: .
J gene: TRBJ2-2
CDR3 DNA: TGCGCCAGCAGGCCCACCTGGAACACCGGGGAGCTGTTTTTT
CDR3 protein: CASRPTWNTGELFF

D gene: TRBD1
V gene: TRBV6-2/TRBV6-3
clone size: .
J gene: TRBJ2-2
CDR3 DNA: TGTGCCAGCAGTCCGGGACAGGGTAGGGACACCGGGGAGCTGTTTTTT
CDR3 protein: CASSPGQGRDTGELFF

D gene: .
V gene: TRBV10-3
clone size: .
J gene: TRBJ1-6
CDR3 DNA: TGTGCCATCAGTGAGTCCGCAGACCGTAATTCACCCCTCCACTTT
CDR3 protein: CAISESADRNSPLHF

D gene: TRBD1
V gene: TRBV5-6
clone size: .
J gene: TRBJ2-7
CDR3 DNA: TGTGCCAGCAACCGGGACAGGGGGCGTGAGCAGTACTTC
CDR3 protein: CASNRDRGREQYF

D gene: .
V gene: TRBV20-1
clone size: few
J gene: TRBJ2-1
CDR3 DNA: TGCAGCTCTCCAGGAAGCCCCTACAATGAGCAGTTCTTC
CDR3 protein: CSSPGSPYNEQFF

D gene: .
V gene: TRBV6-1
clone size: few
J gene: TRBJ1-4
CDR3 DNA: TGTGCCAGCAGTTCCAGGGTTACTAATGAAAAACTGTTTTTT
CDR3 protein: CASSSRVTNEKLFF

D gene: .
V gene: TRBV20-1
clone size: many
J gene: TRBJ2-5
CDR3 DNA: TGCAGCCCTCCCAGGGGAGGTAATTCAGAGACCCAGTACTTC
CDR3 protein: CSPPRGGNSETQYF

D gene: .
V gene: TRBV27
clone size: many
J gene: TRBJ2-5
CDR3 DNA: TGTGCCAGCAGCAGGTGGCAGGGTAAAGAGACCCAGTACTTC
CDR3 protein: CASSRWQGKETQYF

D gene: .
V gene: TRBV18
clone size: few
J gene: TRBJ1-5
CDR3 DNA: TGTGCCAGCTCACCGGGGAGGGATCAGCCCCAGCATTTT
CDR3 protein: CASSPGRDQPQHF

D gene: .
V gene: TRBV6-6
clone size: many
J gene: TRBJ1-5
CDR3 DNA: TGTGCCAGCGCTAAGTTAAGGGGGGGAGGGAGAGATCAGCCCCAGCATTTT
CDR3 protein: CASAKLRGGGRDQPQHF

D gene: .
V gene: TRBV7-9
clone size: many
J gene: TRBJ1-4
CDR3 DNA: TGTGCCAGCAGCTTATACAGCGTTGCAACTAATGAAAAACTGTTTTTT
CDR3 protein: CASSLYSVATNEKLFF

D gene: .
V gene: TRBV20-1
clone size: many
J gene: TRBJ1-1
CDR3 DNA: TGCAGTTCCCGACGGACGGCGGGGAACACTGAAGCTTTCTTT
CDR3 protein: CSSRRTAGNTEAFF

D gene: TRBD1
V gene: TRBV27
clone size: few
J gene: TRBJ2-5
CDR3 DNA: TGTGCCAGCAGTCCACTGGACAGGGGAGTACAAGAGACCCAGTACTTC
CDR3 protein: CASSPLDRGVQETQYF

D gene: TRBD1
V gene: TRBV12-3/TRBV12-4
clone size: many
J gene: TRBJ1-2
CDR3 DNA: TGTGCCAGCAGTATGGGACAGAGAGATGGCTACACCTTC
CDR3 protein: CASSMGQRDGYTF

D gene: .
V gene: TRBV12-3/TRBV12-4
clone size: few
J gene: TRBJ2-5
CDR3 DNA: TGTGCCAGCGGAGACAGTTCCCAAGAGACCCAGTACTTC
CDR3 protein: CASGDSSQETQYF

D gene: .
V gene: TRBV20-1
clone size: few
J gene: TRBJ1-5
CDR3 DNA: TGCAGTGCTAGAGACGGCAATCAGCCCCAGCATTTT
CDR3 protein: CSARDGNQPQHF

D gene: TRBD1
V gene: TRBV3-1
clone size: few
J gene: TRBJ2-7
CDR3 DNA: TGTGCCAGCAGCCAAGGACAGGGCCTCTACGAGCAGTACTTC
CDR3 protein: CASSQGQGLYEQYF

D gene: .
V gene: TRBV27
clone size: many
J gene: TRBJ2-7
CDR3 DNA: TGTGCCAGCCCCGGTTGGGGTTACGAGCAGTACTTC
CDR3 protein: CASPGWGYEQYF

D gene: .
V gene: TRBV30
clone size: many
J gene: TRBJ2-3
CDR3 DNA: TGTGCCTGGGAACGGTCCGGGGGACGCTCCGGTACGCAGTATTTT
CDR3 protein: CAWERSGGRSGTQYF

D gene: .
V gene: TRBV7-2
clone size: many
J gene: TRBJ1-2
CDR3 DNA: TGTGCCAGCAGCTTAGTCCGGGATTCGAAAAATGGCTACACCTTC
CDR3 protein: CASSLVRDSKNGYTF

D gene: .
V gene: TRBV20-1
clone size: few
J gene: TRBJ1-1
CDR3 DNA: TGCAGTGCTAGAGCAGGAGACCGCATGAACACTGAAGCTTTCTTT
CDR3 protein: CSARAGDRMNTEAFF

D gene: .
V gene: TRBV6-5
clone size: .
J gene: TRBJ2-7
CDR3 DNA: TGTGCCAGCAGCCTTGGGACCACCTACGAGCAGTACTTC
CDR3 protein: CASSLGTTYEQYF

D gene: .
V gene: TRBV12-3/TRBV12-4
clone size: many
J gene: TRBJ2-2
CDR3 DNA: TGTGCCAGCAGTCCCCTGGCCAGGGAGCTGTTTTTT
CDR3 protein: CASSPLARELFF

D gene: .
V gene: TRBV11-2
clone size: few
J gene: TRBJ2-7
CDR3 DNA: TGTGCCAGCAGCTTACCCTCGGGCTCCCGCGAGCAGTACTTC
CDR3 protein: CASSLPSGSREQYF

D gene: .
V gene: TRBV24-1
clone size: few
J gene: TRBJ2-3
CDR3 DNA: TGTGCCACCAGTGACCCGCCTCCAGGGTCGACGCAGTATTTT
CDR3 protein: CATSDPPPGSTQYF

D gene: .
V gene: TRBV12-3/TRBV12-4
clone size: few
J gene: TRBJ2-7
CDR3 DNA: TGTGCCAGCAGTTTAGTTGGGCAGGGCCCCCACGAGCAGTACTTC
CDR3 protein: CASSLVGQGPHEQYF

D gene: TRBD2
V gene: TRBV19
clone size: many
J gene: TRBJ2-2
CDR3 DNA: TGTGCCAGTAGTACGGGACTAGCGGGGGGGCCGAACACCGGGGAGCTGTTTTTT
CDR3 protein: CASSTGLAGGPNTGELFF

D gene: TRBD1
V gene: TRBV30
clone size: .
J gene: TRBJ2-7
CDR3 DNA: TGTGCCTGGACGAGGGACAGGGGGCTGTTCGAGCAGTACTTC
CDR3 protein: CAWTRDRGLFEQYF

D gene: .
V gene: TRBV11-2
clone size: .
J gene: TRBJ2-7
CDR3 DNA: TGTGCCAGCAGCTTCAGGCTTTCCCAAACCTACGAGCAGTACTTC
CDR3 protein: CASSFRLSQTYEQYF

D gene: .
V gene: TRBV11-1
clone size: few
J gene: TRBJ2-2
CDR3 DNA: TGTGCCAGCGGATCGCGGGGTAACACCGGGGAGCTGTTTTTT
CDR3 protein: CASGSRGNTGELFF

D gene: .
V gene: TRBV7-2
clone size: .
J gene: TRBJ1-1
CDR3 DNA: TGTGCCAGCAGCACGACGGGCAGGGGCACTGAAGCTTTCTTT
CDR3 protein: CASSTTGRGTEAFF

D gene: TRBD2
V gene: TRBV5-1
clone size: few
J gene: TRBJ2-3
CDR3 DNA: TGCGCCAGCAGGTCCTCTCCTCGGCGGGGGGCAGACCACAGCACAGATACGCAGTATTTT
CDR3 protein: CASRSSPRRGADHSTDTQYF

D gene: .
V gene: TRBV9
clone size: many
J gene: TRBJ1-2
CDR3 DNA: TGTGCCAGCAGCGTGCCGCGGGGGGGACGCTCCGACTATGGCTACACCTTC
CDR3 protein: CASSVPRGGRSDYGYTF

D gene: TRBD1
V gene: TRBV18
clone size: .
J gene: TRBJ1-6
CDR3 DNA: TGTGCCAGCTCACCAGTGGGACAGGGCAAATCACCCCTCCACTTT
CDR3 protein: CASSPVGQGKSPLHF

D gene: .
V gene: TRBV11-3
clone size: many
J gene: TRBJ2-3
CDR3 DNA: TGTGCCAGCAGCTTTACAGAAATAGATACGCAGTATTTT
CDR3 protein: CASSFTEIDTQYF

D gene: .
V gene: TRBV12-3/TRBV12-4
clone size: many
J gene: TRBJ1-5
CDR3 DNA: TGTGCCAGCAGGTGGGACAGCAATCAGCCCCAGCATTTT
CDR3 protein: CASRWDSNQPQHF

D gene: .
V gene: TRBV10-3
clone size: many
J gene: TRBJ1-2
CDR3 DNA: TGTGCCATCAGTCATGGGGTAGGAGAGGGCGGCTACACCTTC
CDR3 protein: CAISHGVGEGGYTF

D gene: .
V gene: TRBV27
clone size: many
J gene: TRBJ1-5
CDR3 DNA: TGTGCCAGCAGTTTATCGGCGCAGCGGCTAGGGCCCCAGCATTTT
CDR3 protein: CASSLSAQRLGPQHF

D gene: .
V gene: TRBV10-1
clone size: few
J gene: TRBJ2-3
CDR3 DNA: TGCGCCAGCAGTGATTCACGGCAAGACATAGATACGCAGTATTTT
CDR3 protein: CASSDSRQDIDTQYF